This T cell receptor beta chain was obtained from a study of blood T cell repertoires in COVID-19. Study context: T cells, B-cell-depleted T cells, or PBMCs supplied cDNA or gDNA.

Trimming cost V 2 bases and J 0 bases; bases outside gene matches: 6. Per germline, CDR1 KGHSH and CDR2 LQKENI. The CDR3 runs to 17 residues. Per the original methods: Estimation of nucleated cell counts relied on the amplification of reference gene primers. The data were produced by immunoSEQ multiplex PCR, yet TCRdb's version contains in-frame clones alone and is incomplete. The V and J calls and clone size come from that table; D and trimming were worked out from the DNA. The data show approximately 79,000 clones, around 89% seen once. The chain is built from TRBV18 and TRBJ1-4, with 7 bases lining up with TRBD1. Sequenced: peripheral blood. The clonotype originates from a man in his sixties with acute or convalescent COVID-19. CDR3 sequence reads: CASSPLGQTTTNEKLFF. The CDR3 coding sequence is TGTGCCAGCTCACCATTGGGACAGACAACAACTAATGAAAAACTGTTTTTT.